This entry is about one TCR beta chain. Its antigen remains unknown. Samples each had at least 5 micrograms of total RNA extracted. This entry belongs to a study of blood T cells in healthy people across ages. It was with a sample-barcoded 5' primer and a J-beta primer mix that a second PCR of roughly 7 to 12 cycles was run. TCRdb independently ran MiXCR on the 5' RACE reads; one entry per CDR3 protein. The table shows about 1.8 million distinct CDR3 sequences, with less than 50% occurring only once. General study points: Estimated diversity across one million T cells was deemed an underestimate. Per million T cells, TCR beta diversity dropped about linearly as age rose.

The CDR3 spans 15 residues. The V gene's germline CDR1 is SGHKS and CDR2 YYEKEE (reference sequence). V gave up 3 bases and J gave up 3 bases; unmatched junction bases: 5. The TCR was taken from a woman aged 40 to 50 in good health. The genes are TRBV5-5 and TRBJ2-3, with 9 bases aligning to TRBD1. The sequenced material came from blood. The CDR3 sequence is CASSWGTGWTDTQYF. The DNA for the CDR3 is TGTGCCAGCAGCTGGGGGACAGGGTGGACAGATACGCAGTATTTT.